A single T cell receptor beta chain is shown here with its context. The antigen is undetermined. Use of 60 Vbeta and 13 Jbeta primers characterized the PCR. TCRdb keeps only in-frame clones here, not all; method: immunoSEQ multiplex PCR. The sample consists of approximately 100,000 clones, 85% to 90% of them appearing once. V dropped 4 bases and J dropped 5 bases, with 11 bases sitting between them. The CDR3 is 13 amino acids. Germline lookup yields CDR1 WSHSY and CDR2 SAAADI. This record comes from a study of cytomegalovirus exposure and HLA in healthy donors. Study results and caveats: In a later analysis, donors in an Asian-associated ancestry cluster reportedly had fewer N-insertions in productive TCRs than the cohort mean. Reported performance of the classifier showed diagnosis of cytomegalovirus status with high specificity and sensitivity. A previous analysis found most TCR beta V segments productive roughly 90% or roughly 30% of the time.

The TCR sequence derives from a man younger than 45 in good health and CMV-seronegative. The V gene is TRBV10-2, the J gene TRBJ2-5; D not resolved. Sequencing was done on a sample of PBMCs. Written as DNA, the CDR3 is TGCGCCAGCAGTGGAGGCCTACACGAGACCCAGTACTTC. The encoded protein is CASSGGLHETQYF.